The clone carrying this T cell receptor (beta chain) appeared many times. As yet, its antigen is unknown. Patients aged 18 to 65 had newly diagnosed hyperthyroidism of under 2 months' duration. It was uncontrolled infection, other autoimmune disease, pregnancy or lactation that excluded patients. The data derive from a study of T cells in Graves' hyperthyroidism and ophthalmopathy. Study findings and constraints: Among clonotypes expanded in thyroid above 0.001, most were also found in blood. Ophthalmopathy and stable hyperthyroidism were separated by a 13 V-J model.

Germline values: CDR1 SGDLS, CDR2 YYNGEE. The CDR3 consists of 13 residues. V trimming: 7 bases; J trimming: 8 bases; junction bases outside the gene matches: 6. The CDR3 regions of TCR beta were amplified from RNA transcripts. The HTBI set primed first-round TCR CDR3 RT-PCR. TCRdb ran MiXCR on the multiplex PCR reads and lists one entry per CDR3 protein. The repertoire includes 340,000 or so distinct CDR3 sequences, around a fifth of them detected once, and 50% sits in the top ten. The chain is built from TRBV9 and TRBJ2-1; the match to TRBD2 covers 10 bases. The sample was blood. This clonotype originated in a woman between 45 and 65 years old with Graves' hyperthyroidism. CDR3 amino acids: CASSSGGVYEQFF. The CDR3, as DNA: TGTGCCAGCTCAAGCGGGGGGGTATATGAGCAGTTCTTC.